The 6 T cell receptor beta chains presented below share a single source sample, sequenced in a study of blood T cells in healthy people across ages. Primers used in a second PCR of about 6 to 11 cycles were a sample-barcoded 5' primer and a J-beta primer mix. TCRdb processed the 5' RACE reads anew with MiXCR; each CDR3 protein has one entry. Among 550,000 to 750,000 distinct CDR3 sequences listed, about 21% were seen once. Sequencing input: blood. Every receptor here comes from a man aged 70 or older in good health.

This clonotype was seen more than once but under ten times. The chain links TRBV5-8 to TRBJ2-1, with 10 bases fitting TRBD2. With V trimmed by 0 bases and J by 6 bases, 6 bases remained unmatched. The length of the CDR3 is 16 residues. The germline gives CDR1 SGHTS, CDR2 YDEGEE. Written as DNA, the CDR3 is TGTGCCAGCAGCTTGGGGGCTAGCGGGAGTGGCAATGAGCAGTTCTTC. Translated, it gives CASSLGASGSGNEQFF.

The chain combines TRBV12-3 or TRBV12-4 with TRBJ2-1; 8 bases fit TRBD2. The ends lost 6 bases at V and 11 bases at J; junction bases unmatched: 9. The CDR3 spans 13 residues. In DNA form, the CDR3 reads TGTGCCAGCAGCAAAGGACTAGCTGGTAAGCAGTTCTTC. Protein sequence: CASSKGLAGKQFF.

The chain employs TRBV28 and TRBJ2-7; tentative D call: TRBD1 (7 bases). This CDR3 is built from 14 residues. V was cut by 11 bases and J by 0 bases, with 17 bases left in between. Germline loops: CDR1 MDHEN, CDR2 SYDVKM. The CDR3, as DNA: TGTGCCGCCAAAGGGGGCGGGACCTCCTACGAGCAGTACTTC. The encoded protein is CAAKGGGTSYEQYF.

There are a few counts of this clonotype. The CDR3 protein is CSAPDRGEGYYGYTF. CDR3 bases: TGCAGTGCCCCGGACAGGGGCGAAGGGTACTATGGCTACACCTTC. The rearrangement links TRBV20-1 to TRBJ1-2; 9 nucleotides align to TRBD1. The length of the CDR3 is 15 residues. Germline V gene lookup returns CDR1 DFQATT and CDR2 SNEGSKA (reference sequence). With 6 bases clipped from V and 3 bases from J, the junction kept 11 bases outside the gene matches.

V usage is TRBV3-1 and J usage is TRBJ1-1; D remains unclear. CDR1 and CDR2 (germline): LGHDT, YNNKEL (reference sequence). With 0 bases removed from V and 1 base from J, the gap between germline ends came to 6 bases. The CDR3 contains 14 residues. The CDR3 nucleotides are TGTGCCAGCAGCCAAGACCGCCCGAACACTGAAGCTTTCTTT. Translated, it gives CASSQDRPNTEAFF.

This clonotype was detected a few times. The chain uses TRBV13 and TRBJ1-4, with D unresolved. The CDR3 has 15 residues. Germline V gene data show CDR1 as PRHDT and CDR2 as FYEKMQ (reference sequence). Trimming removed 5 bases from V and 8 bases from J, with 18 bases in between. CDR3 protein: CASSTLPGRREKLFF. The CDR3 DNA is TGTGCCAGCAGCACACTGCCCGGGAGGAGAGAAAAACTGTTTTTT.